A selection of T cell receptor beta chains follows, all from one sample in a study of blood T cells in healthy people across ages. One entry per CDR3 protein results from TCRdb running MiXCR on the 5' RACE reads. The table shows around 1,600,000 distinct CDR3 sequences, with under 55% occurring only once. Sequenced: blood. The source of these receptors is a woman younger than 30 in good health. CDR3s include the opening cysteine and the closing phenylalanine or tryptophan. D genes are given only for firm matches. Size values are once, few and many counts, or a class for expanded clones, and some rows have none.

j_call clone_size v_call d_call cdr3_nt cdr3_aa
TRBJ2-1 - TRBV29-1 - TGCAGCGTTGACCTCCTGGGCTACAATGAGCAGTTCTTC CSVDLLGYNEQFF
TRBJ1-1 - TRBV5-6 - TGTGCCAGCAGCTTGGGCGGGGATGAGACCGCTTTCTTT CASSLGGDETAFF
TRBJ1-6 - TRBV12-3/TRBV12-4 - TGTGCCAGCAGTTCCAGGACAGCCACAACATTATATAATTCACCCCTCCACTTT CASSSRTATTLYNSPLHF
TRBJ2-3 many TRBV4-2 TRBD2 TGTGCCAGCAGCCAAGATCTGGTGATAGCGGGAGAAAGTAGCACAGATACGCAGTATTTT CASSQDLVIAGESSTDTQYF
TRBJ2-3 few TRBV19 - TGTGCCAGTAGTATAAGACAGGCACCCACAGATACGCAGTATTTT CASSIRQAPTDTQYF
TRBJ2-7 - TRBV4-2 TRBD1 TGTGCCAGCAGCCAAGACCCGTCCGGGACAGGTAACTACGAGCAGTACTTC CASSQDPSGTGNYEQYF
TRBJ2-7 - TRBV28 TRBD2 TGTGCCAGCAGTTCCACAAGCGGGATCTACGAGCAGTACTTC CASSSTSGIYEQYF
TRBJ1-5 few TRBV12-3/TRBV12-4 - TGTGCCAGCAGTTGGAGGGTTCTGAGGCAGCCCCAGCATTTT CASSWRVLRQPQHF
TRBJ2-3 - TRBV6-5 TRBD2 TGTGCCAGCAGTTACGGGAGGACTAGCGGAAGAGATACGCAGTATTTT CASSYGRTSGRDTQYF
TRBJ2-7 - TRBV4-3 - TGCGCCAGCAGCCAAAGGCCAATGTCCTACGAGCAGTACTTC CASSQRPMSYEQYF
TRBJ2-4 many TRBV12-3/TRBV12-4 TRBD1 TGTGCCAGCAGTGTCCACAGGGAAGACAGGGGAAACATTCAGTACTTC CASSVHREDRGNIQYF
TRBJ2-3 - TRBV29-1 TRBD2 TGCAGCGTAACATCTAGCGGGGGAGGCACAGATACGCAGTATTTT CSVTSSGGGTDTQYF
TRBJ1-1 - TRBV3-1 TRBD1 TGTGCCAGCAAACGGACAGGGGGAGGGTGGACTGAAGCTTTCTTT CASKRTGGGWTEAFF
TRBJ2-3 - TRBV10-3 - TGTGCCATCAGCGGAGGGTGGACCACAGATATGCAGTATTTT CAISGGWTTDMQYF
TRBJ2-7 - TRBV6-2/TRBV6-3 - TGTACCAGCAGTTATTCCAAAATCTCCTACGAGCAGTACTTC CTSSYSKISYEQYF
TRBJ1-1 few TRBV7-2 TRBD1 TGTGCCAGCAGCTTACTTAGCGGGACAGGAGACACTGAAGCTTTCTTT CASSLLSGTGDTEAFF
TRBJ1-1 - TRBV19 - TGTGCCAGTAGTATAGTTGGGGCCACTGAAGCTTTCTTT CASSIVGATEAFF
TRBJ2-7 - TRBV7-9 - TGTGCCAGCAGACGGGACGGACGCTACGAGCAGTACTTC CASRRDGRYEQYF
TRBJ2-3 - TRBV30 TRBD2 TGTGCCTGGGGGCCTAGCGGGGGGGCCGCAGATACGCAGTATTTT CAWGPSGGAADTQYF
TRBJ2-7 few TRBV6-4 TRBD2 TGTGCCAGCAGTGACGGGGGGGAGGTTGAGCAGTACTTC CASSDGGEVEQYF
TRBJ1-2 few TRBV5-1 TRBD1 TGCGCCAGCAGCCTGGACAGGGGTACCCTATACTATGGCTACACCTTC CASSLDRGTLYYGYTF
TRBJ1-2 few TRBV9 - TGTGCCAGCACTCCCTTCCAGGGGTCCTACTATGGCTACACCTTC CASTPFQGSYYGYTF
TRBJ2-7 - TRBV7-9 - TGTGCCAGCAGCCAAGGAGGTGGGGGTTCCTACGAGCAGTACTTC CASSQGGGGSYEQYF
TRBJ2-3 - TRBV20-1 TRBD2 TGCAGTGCTAGAACAGCGGGGGCCATCACAGATACGCAGTATTTT CSARTAGAITDTQYF
TRBJ2-3 - TRBV6-5 - TGTGCCAGCAACAATATACAGGGAAATACGCAGTATTTT CASNNIQGNTQYF
TRBJ1-5 - TRBV7-8 - TGTGCCAGCAGCTTAGGCCTGGGGAGCAATCAGCCCCAGCATTTT CASSLGLGSNQPQHF
TRBJ1-3 once TRBV6-5 - TGTGCCAGCAGGGAGAGGACAGCCGGAAACACCATATATTTT CASRERTAGNTIYF
TRBJ1-2 - TRBV4-1 - TGCGCCAGCAGCCAAGATGTGGGTCTCAATAACTATGGCTACACCTTC CASSQDVGLNNYGYTF
TRBJ2-2 - TRBV20-1 TRBD1 TGCAGTGCTAGAGACGGGACAGTCACAACCCACACCGGGGAGCTGTTTTTT CSARDGTVTTHTGELFF
TRBJ1-4 - TRBV29-1 - TGCTGCGTTGGCGGGGTGGGCAATGAAAAACTGTTTTTT CCVGGVGNEKLFF
TRBJ1-2 few TRBV2 - TGTGCCAGCAGTGACCCCTCGGGGGTTCGGTATGGCTACACCTTC CASSDPSGVRYGYTF
TRBJ2-4 - TRBV20-1 - TGCAGTACTACAGACAGCCACATTCAGTACTTC CSTTDSHIQYF
TRBJ2-1 few TRBV14 - TGTGCCAGCAGCCAACGGTTGAGATCCAATGAGCAGTTCTTC CASSQRLRSNEQFF
TRBJ2-3 many TRBV7-9 - TGTGCCAGCAGCTTAGTCGACCGCCCGGATACGCAGTATTTT CASSLVDRPDTQYF
TRBJ2-7 - TRBV3-1 - TGTGCCAGCAGTGCACAGGTGAGCTCCTACAATGAGCAGTACTTC CASSAQVSSYNEQYF
TRBJ1-2 - TRBV12-3/TRBV12-4 - TGTGCCAGCACTGGGGGGCTTAAGGGTGGCTACACCTTC CASTGGLKGGYTF
TRBJ2-5 many TRBV6-5 - TGTGCCAGCTCTTTAGCCCCCAACCAAGAGACCCAGTACTTC CASSLAPNQETQYF
TRBJ2-3 few TRBV12-3/TRBV12-4 - TGTGCCAGCAGTTTACAGGTTGCGGGAGATACGCAGTATTTT CASSLQVAGDTQYF
TRBJ1-1 - TRBV3-1 - TGTGCCAGCAGCTCCCCGGGAGGTTGGATTACTGAAGCTTTCTTT CASSSPGGWITEAFF
TRBJ1-6 few TRBV7-8 - TGTGCCAGCAGATCCGGGACAACTAATTCACCCCTCCACTTT CASRSGTTNSPLHF
TRBJ1-4 - TRBV5-4 - TGTGCCAGCAGCCCCGTCGGGGGGCGCGGTAATGAAAAACTGTTTTTT CASSPVGGRGNEKLFF
TRBJ2-1 - TRBV6-5 TRBD2 TGTGCCGGCAGGCCGACTAGCGGAGCGTACAATGAGCAGTTCTTC CAGRPTSGAYNEQFF
TRBJ2-7 - TRBV20-1 - TGCAGTGCCCCGGCGGTCCAGCACAGGAGCTCCTACGAGCAGTACTTC CSAPAVQHRSSYEQYF
TRBJ2-1 few TRBV7-2 TRBD2 TGCGCCAGCAGCCTTAAACTAGCGGGAGGTAATGAGCAGTTCTTC CASSLKLAGGNEQFF
TRBJ2-1 - TRBV7-2 TRBD2 TGTGCCAGCAGCTCCCGCCGGACTAGCGGGAGTGTACGAAACAATGAGCAGTTCTTC CASSSRRTSGSVRNNEQFF
TRBJ1-6 few TRBV7-2 - TGTGCCAGCAGCTTAGACAGCCAGGGTTATAATTCACCCCTCCACTTT CASSLDSQGYNSPLHF
TRBJ1-2 - TRBV9 TRBD1 TGTGCCGGCAGCGTACAAGGAGGTACGGGACAGGGCAACTATGGCTACACCTTC CAGSVQGGTGQGNYGYTF
TRBJ2-1 - TRBV7-3 TRBD2 TGTGCCAGCAGCTTACTCGGGAGGGGGAATGAGCAGTTCTTC CASSLLGRGNEQFF
TRBJ1-2 few TRBV4-1 TRBD1 TGCGCCAGCAGCCAAGTTTTCGGACAGGAGTTTCCTGGCTACACCTTC CASSQVFGQEFPGYTF
TRBJ1-2 few TRBV29-1 - TGCAGCGTACCGGGGGGAGGGGGCTACACCTTC CSVPGGGGYTF
TRBJ2-7 - TRBV7-9 - TGTGCCAGCAGCTGGTCGATGGACAATGAGCAGTACTTC CASSWSMDNEQYF
TRBJ1-6 - TRBV12-3/TRBV12-4 - TGTGCCAGCAGTTTGGCCAGCCTAAATTCACCCCTCCACTTT CASSLASLNSPLHF
TRBJ1-4 - TRBV3-1 - TGTGCCAGCAGCCAAGGTGGAGGGGGGGCAACTAATGAAAAACTGTTTTTT CASSQGGGGATNEKLFF
TRBJ2-7 - TRBV4-2 - TGTGCCAGCAGCCAAGATTTAACAGCCTCCTACGAGCAGTACTTC CASSQDLTASYEQYF